This T cell receptor beta chain was recorded in a study of cytomegalovirus exposure and HLA in healthy donors. The study, taken as a whole, reports: First-cohort TCR clusters were later found to tend to co-occur in the 90 to 150 validation repertoires. 164 TCR beta chains were listed as cytomegalovirus-associated.

The CDR3 is 14 residues long. The germline V and J ends were trimmed by 7 bases and 1 base, with 13 bases remaining between them. Germline V lookup: CDR1 SEHNR, CDR2 FQNEAQ (reference sequence). Clones were sequenced by immunoSEQ multiplex PCR, and TCRdb holds only the in-frame ones, with some missing. The sample lists about 220,000 clones, around four fifths seen once, with about an eighth in the top ten. As concerns this clone: The antigen is unknown.

Sequencing was carried out using PBMCs. The V gene is TRBV7-9, the J gene TRBJ1-1, with D hard to call. The sequence derives from a woman aged 25 to 39 in good health and CMV-seropositive. The CDR3 DNA sequence: TGTGCCAGCAACCTACCGACGGAGAACACTGAAGCTTTCTTT. Its protein product is CASNLPTENTEAFF.